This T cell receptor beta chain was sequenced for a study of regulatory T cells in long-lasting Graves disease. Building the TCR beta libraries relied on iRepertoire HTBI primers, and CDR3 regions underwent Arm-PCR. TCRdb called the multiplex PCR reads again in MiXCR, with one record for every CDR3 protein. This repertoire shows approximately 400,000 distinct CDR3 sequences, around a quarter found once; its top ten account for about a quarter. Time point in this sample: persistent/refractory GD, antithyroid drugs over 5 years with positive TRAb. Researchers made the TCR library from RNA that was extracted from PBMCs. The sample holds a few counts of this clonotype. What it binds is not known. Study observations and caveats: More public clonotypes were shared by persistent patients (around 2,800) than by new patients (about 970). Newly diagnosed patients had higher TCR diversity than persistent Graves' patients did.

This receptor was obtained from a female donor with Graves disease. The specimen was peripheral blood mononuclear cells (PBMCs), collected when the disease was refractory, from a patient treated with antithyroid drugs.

The CDR3 DNA sequence: TGCAGCGTCAAGGCGACTGAAGCTTTCTTT. Amino acid sequence: CSVKATEAFF. The chain is built from TRBV29-1 and TRBJ1-1; no reliable D call. V shed 6 bases and J shed 5 bases, with 7 bases lying between them. The CDR3 runs to 10 residues. Germline CDR1 SQVTM, CDR2 ANQGSEA.